The rows below give T cell receptor beta chains drawn from one sample of a study of cytomegalovirus exposure and HLA in healthy donors. Sequencing was performed with immunoSEQ multiplex PCR; in TCRdb, only in-frame clones are kept and a portion is missing. The table lists some 60,000 clones, roughly 96% of them singletons, with 0.85% to 1% in the top ten. The specimen sequenced was PBMCs. Source of these receptors: a man aged 18 to 30 in good health and CMV-seronegative. Both conserved end residues are trimmed from each CDR3. The order of the fields is J gene, V gene, CDR3 protein.

TRBJ1-1 | TRBV27 | ASKGYRGAVNTEAF
TRBJ2-1 | TRBV29-1 | SVDGGSYNEQF
TRBJ1-4 | TRBV5-1 | ASSLAQGTNEKLF
TRBJ1-4 | TRBV5-4 | ASSLGPSLNEKLF
TRBJ1-1 | TRBV28 | ASSFGQTNTEAF
TRBJ2-5 | TRBV10-1 | ASPDPDEEVEETQY
TRBJ1-1 | TRBV18 | ASSKFRGGTEAF
TRBJ2-1 | TRBV14 | ASSQETSGRVRQF
TRBJ2-3 | TRBV5-5 | ASSFLGTGRTDTQY
TRBJ1-1 | TRBV6-5 | ASSYGTGRNTEAF
TRBJ2-5 | TRBV28 | ASSLRASALETQY
TRBJ2-3 | TRBV2 | ASTYTDTQY
TRBJ2-3 | TRBV27 | ASSLGLTDTQY
TRBJ2-3 | TRBV11-2 | ASSLVGALTDTQY
TRBJ2-4 | TRBV6-1 | ASSEGLGTGLQLAKNIQY
TRBJ2-1 | TRBV5-5 | ASSHPRGDNEQF
TRBJ1-1 | TRBV30 | AWSTRVYTEAF
TRBJ1-5 | TRBV6-5 | ASSPGTGRNQPQH
TRBJ2-3 | TRBV15 | ATSKTSGIGDTQY
TRBJ2-6 | TRBV11-2 | ASSLDRVATGANVLT
TRBJ1-1 | TRBV28 | ASSLGLNTEAF
TRBJ2-1 | TRBV7-9 | ASSLAAPPNEQF
TRBJ2-2 | TRBV9 | ASSVERTGTGELF